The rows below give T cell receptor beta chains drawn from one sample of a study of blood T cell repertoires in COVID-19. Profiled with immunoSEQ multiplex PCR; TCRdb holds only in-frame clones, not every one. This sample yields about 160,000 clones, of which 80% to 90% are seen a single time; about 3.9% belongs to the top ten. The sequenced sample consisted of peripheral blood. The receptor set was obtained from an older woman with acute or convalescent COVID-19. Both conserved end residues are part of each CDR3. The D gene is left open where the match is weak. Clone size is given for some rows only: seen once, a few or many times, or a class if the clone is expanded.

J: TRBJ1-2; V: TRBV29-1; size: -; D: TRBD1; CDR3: CSVVTGGADWMGGYTF; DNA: TGCAGCGTGGTAACAGGGGGCGCCGACTGGATGGGTGGCTACACCTTC
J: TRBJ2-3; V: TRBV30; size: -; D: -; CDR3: CAWSTGVITDTQYF; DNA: TGTGCCTGGAGCACCGGGGTGATCACAGATACGCAGTATTTT
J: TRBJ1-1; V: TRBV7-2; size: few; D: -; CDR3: CASSLSQVGLKFF; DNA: TGTGCCAGCAGCTTATCACAGGTCGGCTTAAAATTCTTT
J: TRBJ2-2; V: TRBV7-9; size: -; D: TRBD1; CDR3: CASSQKWGQRNTGELFF; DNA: TGTGCCAGCAGCCAGAAATGGGGACAGAGGAACACCGGGGAGCTGTTTTTT
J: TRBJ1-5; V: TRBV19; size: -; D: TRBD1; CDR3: CASSIAGGSQPQHF; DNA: TGTGCCAGTAGTATTGCAGGGGGGTCTCAGCCCCAGCATTTT
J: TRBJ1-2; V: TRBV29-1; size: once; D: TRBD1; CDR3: CSVDIGQGNYGYTF; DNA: TGCAGCGTTGATATCGGACAGGGTAACTATGGCTACACCTTC
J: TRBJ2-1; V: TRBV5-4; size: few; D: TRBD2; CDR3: CASSPFSGVPDNEQFF; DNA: TGTGCCAGCAGCCCTTTTAGCGGGGTGCCCGACAATGAGCAGTTCTTC
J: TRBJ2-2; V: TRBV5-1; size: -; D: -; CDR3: CASSIRRDAGTGELFF; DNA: TGCGCCAGCAGCATCCGAAGGGACGCGGGGACCGGGGAGCTGTTTTTT
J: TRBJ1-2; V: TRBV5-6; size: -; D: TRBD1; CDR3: CASSWRLGQGEYGYTF; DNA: TGTGCCAGCAGCTGGAGGTTAGGACAGGGTGAATATGGCTACACCTTC
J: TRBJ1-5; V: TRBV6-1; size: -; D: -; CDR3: CASSQGARASNQPQHF; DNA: TGTGCCAGCAGTCAAGGGGCCAGGGCAAGCAATCAGCCCCAGCATTTT
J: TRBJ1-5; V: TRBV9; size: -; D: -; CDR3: CASSVGVGGTQPQHF; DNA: TGTGCCAGCAGCGTTGGGGTTGGGGGGACTCAGCCCCAGCATTTT
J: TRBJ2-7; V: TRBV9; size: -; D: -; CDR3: CASSVEGSGYEQYF; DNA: TGTGCCAGCAGCGTAGAGGGTAGCGGCTACGAGCAGTACTTC
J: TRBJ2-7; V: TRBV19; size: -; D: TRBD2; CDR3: CASSIDLSSGGARELGEQYF; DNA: TGTGCCAGTAGTATAGACCTCAGTAGCGGGGGAGCGCGGGAGTTGGGAGAGCAGTACTTC
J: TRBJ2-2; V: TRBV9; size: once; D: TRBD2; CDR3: CASSVGLAGNTGELFF; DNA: TGTGCCAGCAGCGTAGGACTAGCGGGTAACACCGGGGAGCTGTTTTTT
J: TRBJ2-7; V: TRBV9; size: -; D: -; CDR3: CASSVLDRGPHYEQYF; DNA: TGTGCCAGCAGCGTGTTGGACAGAGGTCCACACTACGAGCAGTACTTC
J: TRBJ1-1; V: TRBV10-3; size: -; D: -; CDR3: CAISGGQTNTEAFF; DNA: TGTGCCATCAGTGGCGGACAGACGAACACTGAAGCTTTCTTT
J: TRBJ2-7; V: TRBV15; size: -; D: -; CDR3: CATSREKLLEQYF; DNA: TGTGCCACCAGCAGAGAAAAGCTACTGGAGCAGTACTTC
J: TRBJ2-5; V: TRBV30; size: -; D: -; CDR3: CAWSVAQETQYF; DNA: TGTGCCTGGAGTGTAGCGCAAGAGACCCAGTACTTC
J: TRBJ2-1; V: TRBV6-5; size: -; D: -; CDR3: CASSLQGSSYNEQFF; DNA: TGTGCCAGCAGCCTCCAGGGGTCCTCCTACAATGAGCAGTTCTTC
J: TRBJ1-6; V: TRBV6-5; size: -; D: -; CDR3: CASSFTGNSPLHF; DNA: TGTGCCAGCAGTTTTACAGGAAATTCACCCCTCCACTTT
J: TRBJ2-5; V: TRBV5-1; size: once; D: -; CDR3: CASSLGYGGAQETQYF; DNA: TGCGCCAGCAGCTTGGGGTATGGTGGGGCCCAAGAGACCCAGTACTTC
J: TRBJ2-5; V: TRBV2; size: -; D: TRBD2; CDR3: CASIYRGGAPRETQYF; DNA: TGTGCCAGCATTTACCGCGGGGGGGCCCCGAGGGAGACCCAGTACTTC
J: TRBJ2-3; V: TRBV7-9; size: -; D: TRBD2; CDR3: CASSRGGSGSDTQYF; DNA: TGTGCCAGCAGCCGAGGGGGTAGCGGGAGTGATACGCAGTATTTT
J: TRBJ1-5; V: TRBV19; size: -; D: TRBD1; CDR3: CASSNRDRDNQPQHF; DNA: TGTGCCAGTAGTAACCGGGACAGAGATAATCAGCCCCAGCATTTT